The rows below give T cell receptor beta chains drawn from one sample of a study of cytomegalovirus exposure and HLA in healthy donors. Profiling relied on immunoSEQ multiplex PCR, and the TCRdb table lists in-frame clones only, not all of them. The sample contains 45,000 to 55,000 clones, about three quarters of which appear only once. Source material: PBMCs. The source is a man aged 30-40 years in good health and CMV-seropositive. Each CDR3 is given with its conserved first and last residue. Only part of the rows carry a size: once, few, many, or a class if the clone is expanded.

size | J | V | CDR3
NA | TRBJ2-1 | TRBV11-3 | CASSLVAGANEQFF
NA | TRBJ2-1 | TRBV6-4 | CASSDLSGGEQFF
NA | TRBJ2-5 | TRBV7-6 | CASSPGLAGVQETQYF
NA | TRBJ1-1 | TRBV27 | CASSSFSGTGYENTEAFF
few | TRBJ2-5 | TRBV5-4 | CASSRSGAGETQYF
NA | TRBJ2-5 | TRBV5-4 | CASSLGSGGARETQYF
NA | TRBJ2-1 | TRBV7-9 | CASSLAGGSYEQFF
NA | TRBJ2-1 | TRBV18 | CASSPSFYNEQFF
NA | TRBJ2-7 | TRBV9 | CASSPRTGLYEQYF
once | TRBJ2-1 | TRBV6-5 | CASSTGGREQFF
NA | TRBJ1-4 | TRBV7-2 | CASSSGVTGSDRKLLF
NA | TRBJ1-2 | TRBV5-1 | CASSSQQGARGYTF